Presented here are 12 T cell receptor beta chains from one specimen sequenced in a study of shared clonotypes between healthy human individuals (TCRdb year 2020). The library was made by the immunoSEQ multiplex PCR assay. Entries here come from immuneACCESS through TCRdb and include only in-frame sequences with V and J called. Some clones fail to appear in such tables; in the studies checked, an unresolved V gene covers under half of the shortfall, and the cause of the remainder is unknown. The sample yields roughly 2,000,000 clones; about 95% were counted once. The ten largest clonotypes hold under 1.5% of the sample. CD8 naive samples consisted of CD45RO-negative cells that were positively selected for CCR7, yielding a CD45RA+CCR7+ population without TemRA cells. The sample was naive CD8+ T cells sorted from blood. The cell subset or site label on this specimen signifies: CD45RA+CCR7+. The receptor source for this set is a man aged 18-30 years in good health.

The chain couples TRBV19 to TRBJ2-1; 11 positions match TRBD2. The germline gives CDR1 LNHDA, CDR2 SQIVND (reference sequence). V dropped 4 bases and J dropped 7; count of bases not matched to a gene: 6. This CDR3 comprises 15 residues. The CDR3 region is CASSTRLAGRNEQFF. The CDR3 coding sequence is TGTGCCAGTAGTACCCGACTAGCGGGAAGAAATGAGCAGTTCTTC.

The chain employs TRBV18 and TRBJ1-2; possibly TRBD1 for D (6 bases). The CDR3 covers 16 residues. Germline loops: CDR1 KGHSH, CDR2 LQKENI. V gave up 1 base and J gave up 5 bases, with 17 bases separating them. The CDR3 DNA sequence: TGTGCCAGCTCACCACTTGACAGGTTGACGGATTATGGCTACACCTTC. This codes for CASSPLDRLTDYGYTF.

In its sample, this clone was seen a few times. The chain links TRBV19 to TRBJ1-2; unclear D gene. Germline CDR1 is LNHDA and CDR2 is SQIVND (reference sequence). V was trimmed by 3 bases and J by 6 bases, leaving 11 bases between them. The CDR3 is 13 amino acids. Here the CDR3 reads CASSIGVINGYTF. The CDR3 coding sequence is TGTGCCAGTAGTATTGGGGTAATAAATGGCTACACCTTC.

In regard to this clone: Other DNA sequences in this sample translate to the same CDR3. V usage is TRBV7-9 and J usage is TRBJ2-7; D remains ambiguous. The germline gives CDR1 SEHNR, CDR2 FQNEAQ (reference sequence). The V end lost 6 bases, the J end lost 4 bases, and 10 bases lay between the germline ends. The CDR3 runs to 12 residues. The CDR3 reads CASRSGPYEQYF. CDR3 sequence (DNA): TGTGCCAGCAGATCCGGACCGTACGAGCAGTACTTC.

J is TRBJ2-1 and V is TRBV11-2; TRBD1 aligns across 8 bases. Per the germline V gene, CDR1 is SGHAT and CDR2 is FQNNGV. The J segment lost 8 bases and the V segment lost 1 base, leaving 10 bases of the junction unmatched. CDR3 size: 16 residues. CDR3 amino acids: CASSLGPGTGFDEQFF. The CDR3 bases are TGTGCCAGCAGCTTAGGCCCCGGGACAGGCTTCGATGAGCAGTTCTTC. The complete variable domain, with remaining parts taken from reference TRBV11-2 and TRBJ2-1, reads EAGVAQSPRYKIIEKRQSVAFWCNPISGHATLYWYQQILGQGPKLLIQFQNNGVVDDSQLPKDRFSAERLKGVDSTLKIQPAKLEDSAVYLCASSLGPGTGFDEQFFGPGTRLTVL.

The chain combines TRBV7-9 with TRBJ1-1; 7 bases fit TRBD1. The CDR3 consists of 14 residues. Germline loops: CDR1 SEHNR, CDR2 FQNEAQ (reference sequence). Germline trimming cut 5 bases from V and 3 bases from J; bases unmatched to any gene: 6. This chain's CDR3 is CASSPTGEDTEAFF. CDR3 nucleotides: TGTGCCAGCAGCCCAACAGGGGAGGACACTGAAGCTTTCTTT.

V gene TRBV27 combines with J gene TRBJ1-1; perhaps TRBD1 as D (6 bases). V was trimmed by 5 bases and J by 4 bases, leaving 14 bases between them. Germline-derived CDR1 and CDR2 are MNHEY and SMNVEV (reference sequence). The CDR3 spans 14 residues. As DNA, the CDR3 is TGTGCCAGCAGTGCCTCGGGGGCGCGCACTGAAGCTTTCTTT. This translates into CASSASGARTEAFF.

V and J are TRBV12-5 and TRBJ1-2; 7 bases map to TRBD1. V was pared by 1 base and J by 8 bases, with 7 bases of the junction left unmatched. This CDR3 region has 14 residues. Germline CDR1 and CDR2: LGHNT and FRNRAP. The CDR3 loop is CASGLADRDLGYTF. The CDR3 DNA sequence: TGTGCTAGTGGTTTGGCCGACAGGGACCTGGGCTACACCTTC.

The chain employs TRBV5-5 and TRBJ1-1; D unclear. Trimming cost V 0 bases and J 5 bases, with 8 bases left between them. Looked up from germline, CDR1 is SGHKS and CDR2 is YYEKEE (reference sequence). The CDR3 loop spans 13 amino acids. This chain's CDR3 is CASSLGKGTEAFF. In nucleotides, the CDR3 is TGTGCCAGCAGCTTGGGAAAGGGAACTGAAGCTTTCTTT.

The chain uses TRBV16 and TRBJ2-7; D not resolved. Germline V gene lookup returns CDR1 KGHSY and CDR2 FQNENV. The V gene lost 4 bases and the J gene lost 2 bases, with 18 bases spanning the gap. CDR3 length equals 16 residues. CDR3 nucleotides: TGTGCCAGCAGCCGGGGTGAAGGGTTAATCGCCTACGAGCAGTACTTC. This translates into CASSRGEGLIAYEQYF.

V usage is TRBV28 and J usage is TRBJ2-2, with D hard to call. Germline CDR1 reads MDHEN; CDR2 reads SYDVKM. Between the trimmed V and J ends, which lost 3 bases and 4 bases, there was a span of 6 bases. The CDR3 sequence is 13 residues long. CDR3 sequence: CASSLIGTGELFF. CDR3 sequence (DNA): TGTGCCAGCAGTTTGATCGGCACCGGGGAGCTGTTTTTT.

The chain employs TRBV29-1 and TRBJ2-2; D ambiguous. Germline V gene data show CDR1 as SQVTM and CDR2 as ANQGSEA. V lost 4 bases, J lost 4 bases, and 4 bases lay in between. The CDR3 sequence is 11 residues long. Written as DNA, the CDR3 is TGCAGCGTTGCAGTCACCGGGGAGCTGTTTTTT. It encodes CSVAVTGELFF.